The 10 T cell receptor beta chains listed next were all sequenced from one sample in a study of OX40 agonist ivuxolimab in advanced cancers. Receptor amplification or capture employed the immunoSEQ multiplex PCR assay. The immuneACCESS repertoire file appears here via TCRdb, limited to in-frame rearrangements. These files lack a portion of the clones; in checked studies, under half of the deficit traces to unresolved V genes, and the cause of the others is not known. Present in this sample are roughly 40,000 clones, 80% to 90% of which were seen just once. Approximately 5% of the sample lies in the top ten. The sample in question was CD4+ or CD8+ T cells sorted from blood, obtained in a trial of the OX40 agonist ivuxolimab. Receptor source: an adult with an advanced solid tumor such as melanoma, head and neck, liver or kidney cancer.

This sequence joins TRBV6-1 and TRBJ2-5; D is unclear. Germline loops: CDR1 MNHNS, CDR2 SASEGT. V was trimmed by 1 base and J by 0 bases, leaving 6 bases between them. This CDR3 contains 14 residues. The CDR3, as DNA: TGTGCCAGCAGTGAAGTGGGGTACCAAGAGACCCAGTACTTC. Translated: CASSEVGYQETQYF.

The count of this clone is one. This chain joins TRBV5-4 and TRBJ2-7; 8 bases are shared with TRBD1. The V segment lost 2 bases and the J segment 6 bases; nucleotides outside the gene matches: 4. Germline CDR1 SGHNT, CDR2 YYREEE (reference sequence). This CDR3 spans 13 amino acids. CDR3 sequence: CASSFTTGGEQYF. The CDR3 coding sequence is TGTGCCAGCAGCTTCACTACAGGGGGCGAGCAGTACTTC. Together with reference TRBV5-4 and TRBJ2-7, the CDR3 gives the full variable domain: ETGVTQSPTHLIKTRGQQVTLRCSSQSGHNTVSWYQQALGQGPQFIFQYYREEENGRGNFPPRFSGLQFPNYSSELNVNALELDDSALYLCASSFTTGGEQYFGPGTRLTVT.

The chain uses TRBV4-1 and TRBJ2-5; D perhaps matches TRBD2 (6 bases). There are 15 residues in the CDR3. Germline lookup yields CDR1 MGHRA and CDR2 YSYEKL. Trimming took off 4 bases at V and 2 bases at J, with 14 bases between the two ends. Here the CDR3 DNA reads TGCGCCAGCAGCCCTATTTGGGACTTTCAAGAGACCCAGTACTTC. It encodes CASSPIWDFQETQYF.

By proportion, this clone is medium-sized (0.01 to 0.1%). The rearrangement joins TRBV6-6 to TRBJ1-5; the D gene is possibly TRBD1 (6 bases). The CDR3 length is 14 residues. V was trimmed by 2 bases and J by 7 bases, leaving 12 bases between them. Germline-derived CDR1 and CDR2 are MNHNY and SVGAGI (reference sequence). CDR3 nucleotide sequence: TGTGCCAGCAGTTACCCAGGGGTGGGCCAGCCCCAGCATTTT. The encoded protein is CASSYPGVGQPQHF.

V usage is TRBV30 and J usage is TRBJ1-1; 7 nucleotides agree with TRBD1. The CDR3 contains 13 residues. V dropped 7 bases and J dropped 8; count of bases not matched to a gene: 13. Per germline, CDR1 GTSNPN and CDR2 SVGIG (reference sequence). In DNA, the CDR3 is TGTGCCTCTTACGAAGGCAGGGGGAGCGAAGCTTTCTTT. Amino acid sequence: CASYEGRGSEAFF.

The chain recombines TRBV28 with TRBJ2-7; 7 bases agree with TRBD1. The germline CDR1 and CDR2 sequences are MDHEN and SYDVKM. After removal of 4 bases from V and 7 bases from J, the junction contained 4 bases not matched to a gene. This CDR3 is 12 amino acids long. The CDR3 reads CASSSDRREQYF. The CDR3 coding sequence is TGTGCCAGCAGTTCGGACAGGAGGGAGCAGTACTTC. Looking up the rest from reference TRBV28 and TRBJ2-7 gives the full variable domain: DVKVTQSSRYLVKRTGEKVFLECVQDMDHENMFWYRQDPGLGLRLIYFSYDVKMKEKGDIPEGYSVSREKKERFSLILESASTNQTSMYLCASSSDRREQYFGPGTRLTVT.

This clone occurred once. The chain combines TRBV25-1 with TRBJ2-7; either TRBD1 or TRBD2 may supply D (6 bases each). Germline-derived CDR1 and CDR2 are MGHDK and SYGVNS. V shed 7 bases and J shed 7 bases, with 17 bases lying between them. The CDR3 consists of 13 residues. The CDR3 region has the DNA TGTGCCAGCAACCCAGCACGGGGGCGAGAGCAGTACTTC. Protein sequence: CASNPARGREQYF.

In the case of this clone: The limits of the CDR3 on the DNA are not certain, so only TCRdb's listed CDR3 is given. This chain joins TRBV11-2 and TRBJ1-1; the table's D call of TRBD1 was not tested on the DNA. Including both end residues, the CDR3 is 13 amino acids long. In germline, CDR1 is SGHAT, CDR2 FQNNGV. The CDR3 loop reads CASSPSGQGGAFF.

The J gene is TRBJ2-2, the V gene TRBV5-1, with a possible D match to TRBD1 (6 bases). The CDR3 consists of 16 residues. V lost 2 bases to trimming and J lost 6 bases, with 17 bases between them. CDR1 SGHRS and CDR2 YFSETQ come from the germline V gene. CDR3 sequence: CASSLSFQGRAGELFF. The DNA for the CDR3 is TGCGCCAGCAGCTTATCCTTCCAGGGGAGAGCCGGGGAGCTGTTTTTT.

This chain connects TRBV4-2 to TRBJ1-1; 9 bases are shared with TRBD1. This CDR3 has 15 residues. V gave up 1 base and J gave up 3 bases; unmatched junction bases: 3. Germline-derived CDR1 and CDR2 are LGHNA and YNFKEQ. The CDR3, as DNA: TGTGCCAGCAGCCAAGCTGACAGGGGGGACACTGAAGCTTTCTTT. It is translated as CASSQADRGDTEAFF.